Listed here are 9 T cell receptor beta chains from one sample, sequenced in a study of CD8+CD57+ T cells in acquired aplastic anemia. An expansion of CD8+CD57+ cells by flow cytometry had been shown in patients chosen for sequencing. TCR beta VDJ and CDR3 profiling used genomic DNA as template. TCRdb recomputed calls from the reads with MiXCR, one row per CDR3 protein. This table holds about 180,000 distinct CDR3 sequences, approximately 48% found once. Sequencing used sorted CD4+, CD8+, or CD8+CD57+ T cells (not recorded which) from PBMCs. The receptors were sampled from a human donor with aplastic anemia.

This sequence joins TRBV19 and TRBJ1-6, with D uncertain. Germline loops: CDR1 LNHDA, CDR2 SQIVND (reference sequence). The CDR3 runs 13 residues. V lost 1 base and J 10 bases, leaving 8 bases between the germline ends. The CDR3 bases are TGTGCCAGTAGTATAGGGAGGCAATCACCCCTCCACTTT. This encodes CASSIGRQSPLHF.

This clonotype has more than one count but fewer than ten. Relative to the germline gene, one junction end is altered; a read error may explain this. V and J are TRBV7-9 and TRBJ2-7; D possibly corresponds to TRBD2 (6 bases). Germline CDR1 is SEHNR and CDR2 is FQNEAQ (reference sequence). The CDR3 is 9 amino acids. CDR3 residues: CASSAPGDF. CDR3 coding DNA: TGTGCCAGCAGCGCCCCGGGAGACTTC.

This clonotype appeared many times. The chain links TRBV4-1 to TRBJ2-7; D unresolved. This CDR3 comprises 13 residues. Germline V gene lookup returns CDR1 MGHRA and CDR2 YSYEKL. V lost 0 bases and J lost 2, with 5 bases in between. The CDR3 is CASSQDGAYEQYF. The DNA for the CDR3 is TGCGCCAGCAGCCAAGATGGGGCCTACGAGCAGTACTTC.

This clonotype was counted many times. This chain joins TRBV12-3 or TRBV12-4 and TRBJ1-4; no reliable D call. This CDR3 region has 14 residues. Trimming cost V 4 bases and J 7 bases, with 13 bases left between them. CDR3 nucleotide sequence: TGTGCCAGCAGTTCCGGCAGCCTGCCTGAAAAACTGTTTTTT. Translated: CASSSGSLPEKLFF.

Note on this clonotype: One junction end disagrees with the germline gene, perhaps due to a read error. The V gene is TRBV5-4, the J gene TRBJ1-3; D unresolved. This CDR3 has 17 residues. Per germline, CDR1 SGHNT and CDR2 YYREEE (reference sequence). The CDR3 sequence is CASSSGNTPFSGITIYF. CDR3 sequence (DNA): TGTGCCAGCAGCTCGGGGAACACCCCTTTCTCTGGAATCACCATATATTTT.

The CDR3: CASIAGVTDTQYF. The CDR3 DNA reads as TGTGCCAGCATTGCGGGAGTAACAGATACGCAGTATTTT. The gene calls are TRBV2 and TRBJ2-3; 7 bases agree with TRBD2. Trimming cost V 7 bases and J 3 bases; bases outside gene matches: 4. The CDR3 extends over 13 amino acids. Per germline, CDR1 SNHLY and CDR2 FYNNEI. The full variable domain, with the rest looked up from reference TRBV2 and TRBJ2-3, is EPEVTQTPSHQVTQMGQEVILRCVPISNHLYFYWYRQILGQKVEFLVSFYNNEISEKSEIFDDQFSVERPDGSNFTLKIRSTKLEDSAMYFCASIAGVTDTQYFGPGTRLTVL.

V and J are TRBV19 and TRBJ1-3, with a tentative D call TRBD1 (6 bases). Germline V gene sequence: CDR1 LNHDA, CDR2 SQIVND (reference sequence). The ends were cut back, 6 bases at V and 0 bases at J, with 24 bases in the middle. The CDR3 extends over 19 amino acids. The CDR3 here is CASSLIGGAGASSGNTIYF. The CDR3 DNA reads as TGTGCCAGTAGCCTTATAGGGGGTGCAGGGGCCTCCTCTGGAAACACCATATATTTT.

The chain employs TRBV20-1 and TRBJ1-1; 8 nucleotides match TRBD1. V lost 6 bases, J lost 3 bases, and 6 bases stayed unmatched. Germline V lookup: CDR1 DFQATT, CDR2 SNEGSKA (reference sequence). The CDR3 extends over 13 amino acids. This chain's CDR3 is CSAGGQGYTEAFF. DNA of the CDR3: TGCAGTGCAGGCGGACAGGGCTACACTGAAGCTTTCTTT.

V is TRBV19 and J is TRBJ1-5; 10 bases fit TRBD1. CDR1 and CDR2 (germline): LNHDA, SQIVND (reference sequence). The trim removed 6 bases at V and 5 bases at J, leaving 4 bases unmatched. The CDR3 totals 14 residues. CDR3 coding DNA: TGTGCCAGTAGAGTGACAGGGGGCTATCAGCCCCAGCATTTT. Residues: CASRVTGGYQPQHF.